The 16 T cell receptor beta chains below all came from one sample that was sequenced in a study of cytomegalovirus exposure and HLA in healthy donors. With 60 Vbeta and 13 Jbeta primers, the PCR was carried out. Sequenced by immunoSEQ multiplex PCR; TCRdb stores in-frame clones only, minus some. In the table there are some 220,000 clones, around 83% of which are singletons. Material: PBMCs. These receptors originate from a girl aged 2 to 9 in good health and CMV-seronegative.

CDR3 region: CAWSVHSTNTEAFF. The CDR3 DNA follows: TGTGCCTGGAGTGTACACAGCACGAACACTGAAGCTTTCTTT. This chain links TRBV30 with TRBJ1-1, with D hard to call. V shed 0 bases and J shed 1 base, with 9 bases lying between them. There are 14 residues in the CDR3. Germline V gives CDR1 GTSNPN, CDR2 SVGIG (reference sequence).

The chain has TRBV15 and TRBJ2-1, with TRBD1 as a possible D gene (6 bases). Trimming left V 5 bases short and J 9 bases short, with 14 bases between. The germline gives CDR1 LNHNV, CDR2 YYDKDF (reference sequence). This CDR3 spans 13 amino acids. Here the CDR3 reads CATSPRQVGEQFF. The CDR3 nucleotides are TGTGCCACCAGCCCGCGACAGGTCGGTGAGCAGTTCTTC.

Here the CDR3 reads CASSRAGGPPDTQYF. Here the CDR3 DNA reads TGCGCCAGCAGCCGCGCGGGGGGGCCTCCAGATACGCAGTATTTT. V and J are TRBV4-1 and TRBJ2-3; 9 bases match TRBD2. Trimming took 4 bases from V and 4 from J; bases not matched to a gene: 6. CDR1 and CDR2 (germline): MGHRA, YSYEKL. CDR3 length: 15 residues.

The chain joins TRBV27 to TRBJ2-7; 14 nucleotides agree with TRBD2. The V and J ends lost 5 bases and 0 bases, in that order; junction bases with no gene match: 9. The CDR3 contains 18 residues. The germline V gene has CDR1 MNHEY and CDR2 SMNVEV (reference sequence). The CDR3 region has the DNA TGTGCCAGCAGTCCCCGGACTAGCGGGAGGAAACCCTCCTACGAGCAGTACTTC. Its protein product is CASSPRTSGRKPSYEQYF.

The V and J genes are TRBV15 and TRBJ1-1; D not certain. Germline CDR1 is LNHNV and CDR2 is YYDKDF (reference sequence). V was trimmed by 0 bases and J by 7 bases, leaving 12 bases between them. The CDR3 spans 14 residues. Here the CDR3 reads CATSRDFTGYEAFF. The CDR3 nucleotides are TGTGCCACCAGCAGAGATTTTACGGGTTATGAAGCTTTCTTT.

V usage is TRBV5-6 and J usage is TRBJ1-2, with D uncertain. The V gene lost 2 bases and the J gene lost 3 bases, with 11 bases spanning the gap. Per germline, CDR1 SGHDT and CDR2 YYEEEE. CDR3 size: 14 residues. The CDR3 is CASSFRSSYYGYTF. CDR3 in DNA: TGTGCCAGCAGCTTCCGCAGTTCTTACTATGGCTACACCTTC.

The chain combines TRBV10-1 with TRBJ1-1, with TRBD1 matching over 9 bases. Looked up from germline, CDR1 is WNHNN and CDR2 is SYGVQD (reference sequence). The length of the CDR3 is 15 residues. The V and J ends lost 4 bases and 0 bases, in that order; junction bases with no gene match: 3. The CDR3 nucleotides are TGCGCCAGCAGTGCCGGGACAGGGATGAACACTGAAGCTTTCTTT. Translated: CASSAGTGMNTEAFF.

J is TRBJ1-2 and V is TRBV15; no clear D. The length of the CDR3 is 14 residues. The V gene lost 0 bases and the J gene lost 7 bases, with 12 bases spanning the gap. CDR1 and CDR2 from the germline V gene are LNHNV and YYDKDF (reference sequence). The chain's CDR3 is CATSRDTVFVGYTF. CDR3 coding DNA: TGTGCCACCAGCAGAGATACAGTGTTTGTTGGCTACACCTTC.

CDR3 sequence (DNA): TGTGCCAGCGGGGCAACTACCTACAATGAGCAGTTCTTC. Its translation: CASGATTYNEQFF. This rearrangement joins TRBV6-1 to TRBJ2-1, with D perhaps TRBD1 (5 bases). The V gene's germline CDR1 is MNHNS and CDR2 SASEGT. The V end lost 8 bases, the J end lost 2 bases, and 10 bases lay between the germline ends. The CDR3 loop spans 13 amino acids.

The chain recombines TRBV7-9 with TRBJ1-2, with 8 bases matching TRBD1. Germline V gives CDR1 SEHNR, CDR2 FQNEAQ (reference sequence). Trimming at V came to 5 bases and at J to 12 bases, leaving 5 bases not matched to a gene. The CDR3 loop spans 11 amino acids. The CDR3 reads CASSPGTGHTF. The CDR3 DNA follows: TGTGCCAGCAGCCCCGGGACAGGCCACACCTTC.

V is TRBV5-4 and J is TRBJ2-7; TRBD1 agrees at 9 bases. The CDR3 totals 14 residues. J gave up 8 bases and V 2 bases, and 8 bases lay outside the gene matches. CDR1 is SGHNT and CDR2 is YYREEE in the germline V gene (reference sequence). In DNA, the CDR3 is TGTGCCAGCAGCTTCACCGGGACAGGGTTGAAGCAGTACTTC. It encodes CASSFTGTGLKQYF.

V and J are TRBV12-5 and TRBJ1-2, with D tentatively TRBD1 (6 bases). Germline V lookup: CDR1 LGHNT, CDR2 FRNRAP. This CDR3 has 13 amino acids. The V and J ends lost 8 bases and 4 bases respectively, with 14 bases between them. The CDR3 spells CASSGGRGYGYTF. The DNA for the CDR3 is TGTGCTAGTTCTGGGGGCAGAGGCTATGGCTACACCTTC.

This clone appeared a few times. This sequence joins TRBV9 and TRBJ1-3, with TRBD1 matching over 8 bases. Germline V gives CDR1 SGDLS, CDR2 YYNGEE. The V segment lost 5 bases and the J segment 2 bases; nucleotides outside the gene matches: 18. This CDR3 contains 19 residues. The chain's CDR3 is CASSVLGQGWVSPGNTIYF. CDR3 nucleotides: TGTGCCAGCAGTGTCCTCGGACAGGGCTGGGTGAGCCCTGGAAACACCATATATTTT.

Comment on this clone: The same CDR3 can be traced to other DNA sequences in this sample. The V call is TRBV20-1, the J call TRBJ2-7; D is undetermined. The V gene's germline CDR1 is DFQATT and CDR2 SNEGSKA (reference sequence). The length of the CDR3 is 11 residues. Trimming cost V 3 bases and J 3 bases, with 6 bases left between them. The CDR3 sequence: CSASPGYEQYF. In DNA, the CDR3 is TGCAGTGCTAGTCCCGGCTACGAGCAGTACTTC.

The chain links TRBV5-1 to TRBJ2-5; 10 bases agree with TRBD2. After removal of 1 base from V and 2 bases from J, the junction contained 23 bases not matched to a gene. Germline-derived CDR1 and CDR2 are SGHRS and YFSETQ. The CDR3 consists of 22 residues. The CDR3 here is CASSLFPGASGRGFDGQETQYF. In DNA, the CDR3 is TGCGCCAGCAGCTTGTTCCCGGGGGCGAGCGGGAGGGGCTTTGACGGTCAAGAGACCCAGTACTTC. The entire variable domain, with the rest obtained from reference TRBV5-1 and TRBJ2-5, is as follows: KAGVTQTPRYLIKTRGQQVTLSCSPISGHRSVSWYQQTPGQGLQFLFEYFSETQRNKGNFPGRFSGRQFSNSRSEMNVSTLELGDSALYLCASSLFPGASGRGFDGQETQYFGPGTRLLVL.

This chain links TRBV5-1 with TRBJ1-1; a weak D match, TRBD1 (5 bases). Trimming took 3 bases from V and 3 from J, leaving 9 bases between them. This CDR3 has 13 residues. Germline loops: CDR1 SGHRS, CDR2 YFSETQ. The CDR3 protein is CASSWGRDTEAFF. The DNA for the CDR3 is TGCGCCAGCAGCTGGGGGAGGGACACTGAAGCTTTCTTT. The full variable domain, with the rest looked up from reference TRBV5-1 and TRBJ1-1, is KAGVTQTPRYLIKTRGQQVTLSCSPISGHRSVSWYQQTPGQGLQFLFEYFSETQRNKGNFPGRFSGRQFSNSRSEMNVSTLELGDSALYLCASSWGRDTEAFFGQGTRLTVV.